The T cell receptor (beta chain) under discussion was sequenced for a study of shared clonotypes between healthy human individuals (dated by TCRdb to about 2020). At the level of the whole study: The cohort comprised a couple of women and a few men aged 18 to 49 years. The study deeply sequenced blood TCR repertoires of five healthy adults to estimate repertoire size and the extent of clonotype sharing between individuals. Libraries were prepared and TCR repertoires were sequenced by different laboratories using diverse techniques, in order to increase sequencing depth and limit assay-specific biases. Per donor, leukapheresis produced somewhere between about 0.8 and 9 billion PBMCs. For each donor, CD4 naive and CD4 memory were each given three plates, CD8 naive was given two plates, and CD8 memory was given one plate. Results and caveats for the whole study, not just this receptor: Only blood was sampled, and tissue TCR repertoires likely differ from those in blood. Approximately 5% of naive CD4, roughly 3.6% of naive CD8, 2.3% of memory CD4, and 0.35% to 0.5% of memory CD8 clonotypes were shared across four donors. Compared with non-shared clonotypes, the clonotypes found in all four sorted-subset donors had higher generation probabilities. Naive subsets generally had larger estimated clonotype richness than memory subsets did. Incomplete sequencing was indicated by rarefaction of sorted-subset datasets, despite the large sequencing depth. Because the study included only a small number of donors, the genetic and exposure-history diversity represented was limited. Pairwise subsampling led to the expectation that sequencing depth would affect the degree of clonotype sharing among donors.

Sequences SNHLY (CDR1) and FYNNEI (CDR2) are obtained from the germline V gene. The CDR3 measures 14 amino acids from cysteine to phenylalanine. The kept DNA is CDR3 alone, 42 bases in frame from the first base. V drops 1 base and J drops 3 bases, leaving 7 bases in between. Using the deep immunoSEQ assay, multiplex PCR amplified TCR CDR3 regions from genomic DNA. Genomic DNA extracted from each cell subset was distributed evenly over all wells of several immunoSEQ 96-well plates, and each plate served as one replicate. For sorted subsets, 150 to 250 ng of genomic DNA, equivalent to 30,000 or so T cell genomes, went into each replicate PCR. The purified libraries were quantified using a Qubit 3.0 fluorometer, sized with a Bioanalyzer 2100, and then quantified again using the KAPA Library Quantification kit. Each immunoSEQ 96-well plate was sequenced on its own single-read 150-cycle Illumina NextSeq 550 flow cell. The paper's processing steps were these. Because the immunoSEQ output included only junctional sequences and no quality scores, the filtering could not be the same as the filtering used for full-length reads. Sequences were annotated with PyIR, a Python wrapper for IgBLAST v1.9, using IMGT germline references to assign V/J genes and CDR3. Any read was removed if the V/J assignment was weak (E-value above 1e-6), the CDR3 was missing, or the read contained stop codons, out-of-frame junctions, or ambiguous translated residues. A V3J clonotype was defined by an identical inferred V gene, J gene, and CDR3 amino acid sequence. Percentage overlap between repertoires was computed as shared unique clonotypes divided by the size of the smaller repertoire. Repertoire richness was assessed with RTK rarefaction, the Chao1 estimator, and Recon v2.1 estimates of unobserved clonotypes. Generation probabilities for all TCRbeta clonotypes obtained by the gDNA method from a handful of donors were computed using OLGA. In its TCRdb copy, this immuneACCESS table keeps in-frame sequences only and misses some clones. Where compared with another copy, unresolved V genes explain less than half of these, and the others have no known cause. D and trimming were read from the DNA, whereas the V and J calls and clone size are those reported in that table. In all, the sample holds millions of clones, and 85% to 95% of those were seen once. In total, the top ten clones hold 0.1% to 0.15% of the sample.

With respect to this clone: It lacks a known antigen. No qualities accompany the bases; no much larger clone lies one base away.

Healthy HIV-negative adults with no recently reported acute infections or vaccinations were included as donors. Every donor was a Caucasian adult residing in Nashville, Tennessee, USA. CD4+ T cells were enriched through magnetic negative selection, after which naive cells were positively selected on CD45RA and the remaining negative fraction served as the memory subset. Blood was obtained by leukapheresis, after which PBMCs were separated by Ficoll-Histopaque density gradient centrifugation and cryopreserved in liquid nitrogen vapor phase. Purity and quantity of every magnetically sorted T cell population were checked by analytical flow cytometry. Each sorted fraction had its genomic DNA isolated and then quantified by UV absorbance on a Nanodrop 2000c.

The chain was built from TRBV2 and TRBJ2-4; no D gene is confidently identified. Sequencing used naive CD4+ T cells sorted from blood. This specimen's cell subset or site label, per the study, means: CD45RA+ positively selected. The TCR was taken from a man aged 18 to 29 in good health. The CDR3 in this case is CASSEETGKNIQYF. The DNA is as follows: TGTGCCAGCAGTGAAGAGACGGGCAAAAACATTCAGTACTTC.